This entry describes one TCR beta chain. What it binds is not known. The sample comes from a study of T cell responses to AZD1222 COVID-19 vaccine. Across the study: Combined were second doses at about 4 or about 12 weeks. Whole-study results and caveats: Vaccination with two AZD1222 doses was followed by a rise in Spike-specific TCR breadth and depth. Clonal diversity may have been underestimated in mostly white British donors. No repertoire was sampled before or during the peak T cell response, only after it.

The CDR3 totals 12 residues. Germline-derived CDR1 and CDR2 are SNHLY and FYNNEI. Trimming pared 4 bases from V and 2 bases from J, leaving 5 bases between. Sequencing used immunoSEQ multiplex PCR; TCRdb keeps in-frame clones, though not all of them. The sample records fewer than 200,000 clones, over 80% being singletons. This receptor was taken from an adult in good health. Here the sequenced sample was peripheral blood, taken on day 0 of AZD1222 vaccination. The chain is built from TRBV2 and TRBJ1-2, with D perhaps TRBD1 (5 bases). The CDR3 loop reads CASSGQNYGYTF. The CDR3 DNA sequence: TGTGCCAGCAGTGGACAGAACTATGGCTACACCTTC.